The 10 T cell receptor beta chains reported below all come from one sample, sequenced in a study of shared clonotypes between healthy human individuals. The assay was immunoSEQ multiplex PCR, and TCRdb's table has in-frame clones only and misses some. The table has some 1.5 million clones, around 95% seen once. Sequencing was carried out using naive CD4+ T cells sorted from blood. Regarding subset: CD45RA+ positively selected. The source of these receptors is a man aged 25 to 45 in good health.

This rearrangement joins TRBV5-1 to TRBJ2-1, with 9 bases identical to TRBD1. Germline V gene lookup returns CDR1 SGHRS and CDR2 YFSETQ. The length of the CDR3 is 15 residues. V dropped 3 bases and J dropped 3; count of bases not matched to a gene: 4. The CDR3 nucleotides are TGCGCCAGCAGCTCCGGGACAGGGTACTACAATGAGCAGTTCTTC. As protein: CASSSGTGYYNEQFF.

The chain carries TRBV27 and TRBJ2-3; D unclear. CDR3 size: 14 residues. The V gene's germline CDR1 is MNHEY and CDR2 SMNVEV (reference sequence). V was trimmed by 2 bases and J by 2 bases, leaving 8 bases between them. The CDR3 spells CASSLISITDTQYF. As DNA, the CDR3 is TGTGCCAGCAGTTTAATCTCAATCACAGATACGCAGTATTTT.

The rearrangement joins TRBV18 to TRBJ2-1, with no clear D. This CDR3 region has 18 residues. V lost 1 base, J lost 2 bases, and 18 bases lay in between. CDR1 and CDR2 (germline): KGHSH, LQKENI. The CDR3 DNA reads as TGTGCCAGCTCACCACTCGGCCCCCGCAGAAATGCCTACAATGAGCAGTTCTTC. It yields the protein CASSPLGPRRNAYNEQFF.

As to this clone: Within the sample, other DNA sequences also encode this same CDR3. The chain employs TRBV5-4 and TRBJ2-1; TRBD2 is a possible D gene (5 bases). Germline assignment: CDR1 SGHNT and CDR2 YYREEE (reference sequence). The CDR3 sequence is 13 residues long. V lost 4 bases to trimming and J lost 5 bases, with 10 bases between them. CDR3 DNA sequence: TGTGCCAGCAGCGCCGGACTTAACAATGAGCAGTTCTTC. This translates into CASSAGLNNEQFF.

To note about this clone: In the same sample, other DNA sequences code for this CDR3. This chain links TRBV27 with TRBJ1-2, with 10 bases lining up with TRBD1. The germline CDR1 and CDR2 sequences are MNHEY and SMNVEV (reference sequence). J was trimmed by 4 bases and V by 6 bases; bases with no gene match: 8. CDR3 length equals 15 residues. CDR3 sequence: CASSSPGQGLYGYTF. The CDR3 nucleotides read TGTGCCAGCAGCTCACCGGGACAGGGGCTCTATGGCTACACCTTC.

This rearrangement joins TRBV5-6 to TRBJ2-2; no firm D call. The CDR3 contains 14 residues. V was pared by 1 base and J by 3 bases, with 7 bases between. From germline, CDR1 is SGHDT and CDR2 YYEEEE. In DNA, the CDR3 is TGTGCCAGCAGCTTGTTGACTTACACCGGGGAGCTGTTTTTT. Translating gives CASSLLTYTGELFF.

This clone was observed a single time. Here the CDR3 reads CASIEGGAERPQHF. For the CDR3, the DNA is TGTGCCAGCATCGAAGGCGGGGCCGAGAGGCCCCAGCATTTT. This sequence joins TRBV6-1 and TRBJ1-5; a possible D gene is TRBD1 (5 bases). V dropped 7 bases and J dropped 9 bases, with 19 bases sitting between them. This CDR3 contains 14 residues. Germline CDR1 and CDR2: MNHNS and SASEGT.

This chain joins TRBV7-6 and TRBJ2-5; D unclear. The CDR3 consists of 14 residues. Trimming removed 5 bases at V and 5 bases at J, with 15 bases between. Germline V CDR1 and CDR2: SGHVS, FNYEAQ. The CDR3 region is CASSPGRLGETQYF. The CDR3 nucleotides are TGTGCCAGCAGCCCCGGACGTCTGGGGGAGACCCAGTACTTC. The whole variable domain, filled in from reference TRBV7-6 and TRBJ2-5, reads GAGVSQSPRYKVTKRGQDVALRCDPISGHVSLYWYRQALGQGPEFLTYFNYEAQQDKSGLPNDRFSAERPEGSISTLTIQRTEQRDSAMYRCASSPGRLGETQYFGPGTRLLVL.

The V gene is TRBV18, the J gene TRBJ1-5, with D possibly TRBD1 on 5 matching bases. Between the trimmed V and J ends, which lost 4 bases and 2 bases, there was a span of 12 bases. The CDR3 totals 15 residues. CDR1 is KGHSH and CDR2 is LQKENI in the germline V gene. In nucleotides, the CDR3 is TGTGCCAGCTCACGGGATTTGGGGGGCAATCAGCCCCAGCATTTT. The encoded protein is CASSRDLGGNQPQHF.

The chain has TRBV27 and TRBJ2-2, with TRBD1 matching 8 bases. V lost 6 bases to trimming and J lost 2 bases; unmatched junction nucleotides: 8. Looked up from germline, CDR1 is MNHEY and CDR2 is SMNVEV (reference sequence). The CDR3 extends over 16 amino acids. The CDR3 spells CASSSLQGVNTGELFF. The CDR3 DNA follows: TGTGCCAGCAGCTCTCTACAGGGGGTTAACACCGGGGAGCTGTTTTTT.